This TCR beta chain was sequenced in a study of blood T cells in healthy people across ages (dated by TCRdb to between 2014 and 2017). At the level of the whole study: In model experiments, roughly one uniquely barcoded TCR beta cDNA molecule per two T cells was captured by template switching. Using the same blood draw, the study looked at two additional independent replicas of 1 million unique cDNA reads for two donors, one aged 18 to 29 and the other aged 80 or older. The study measured age-related changes in TCR beta repertoire diversity using deep sequencing normalized with unique cDNA molecular identifiers. To avoid experimental bias, donors of different ages were spread randomly across the sequencing lanes. Donors were grouped into four age groups: young (average 16 years), middle-aged (about 38), aged (around 66) and long-lived (approximately 81). The full study reports these points: Compared with the aged group, the long-lived group had more naive CD4+ T cells, fewer expanded clones and increased TCR diversity, suggesting age selection. Donor CMV infection status was unknown, potentially confounding age-related changes in expanded clonotypes. Observed TCR beta diversity correlated strongly with the percentage of naive T cells measured by flow cytometry. As age increased, observed TCR beta diversity per million T cells dropped in a roughly linear way, and a significant reduction was already evident by age around 41. Since profiling was done on bulk unsorted PBMCs, naive and antigen-experienced compartments could not be conclusively compared. Total diversity estimates from one million sequenced T cells were considered lower bounds and underestimates.

The receptor library was made with 5' RACE. Sequencing used an Illumina HiSeq 2500. A second PCR of 7 to 11 cycles was performed with a sample-barcoded 5' primer and a J-beta primer mix. Each TCR beta cDNA molecule received a unique molecular identifier from a template-switch 5' adaptor carrying 12 random nucleotides. At least 2.5 million CDR3-containing paired-end reads were obtained from each sample. First-strand cDNA synthesis was performed from all RNA using the Mint cDNA synthesis kit, with priming by a TRBC-specific oligonucleotide. Following uracil-DNA glycosylase treatment, a first 18-cycle PCR with universal primers M1SS and BC2_uni_R was performed on all cDNA. Per the authors' processing: For normalization, 1 million high-quality reads, each with a distinct molecular identifier, were randomly selected from each sample. Reads sharing molecular identifiers were discarded rather than binned into consensus sequences. MiTCR, with a Q25 quality threshold and the strictest error-elimination algorithm, was used for CDR3 identification, clonotype clustering and error correction. A nonparametric unseen species model using Euler transformation provided a lower-bound estimate of total TCR beta diversity. The public sequencing data were trimmed at Q25 with fastp and processed into clonotypes with MiXCR by TCRdb, which kept only in-frame beta chains. Rows merge per CDR3 protein into single entries with the most common DNA and genes. What appears here as the V and J calls and clone size reflects TCRdb's work, not the paper's. The sample records roughly 900,000 distinct CDR3 sequences, around 49% of which are singletons. Around 15% of the sample is held by the ten biggest clonotypes.

This clonotype was seen only a few times. What antigen it recognizes has not been identified. One base away there is no much larger clone; base qualities are not given. Donors were 39 systemically healthy Caucasian individuals from Russia aged roughly 6 to 90 years. Around 10 milliliters of peripheral blood were collected from each donor into EDTA-treated Vacutainer tubes. PBMCs were isolated by Ficoll-Paque density-gradient centrifugation, with at least 6.5 million obtained per sample. Total RNA, at least 6 micrograms per sample, was extracted from PBMCs with Trizol reagent. Naive CD45RAhigh/CD27high T cell percentages were measured by flow cytometry on a PBMC aliquot from every donor. The junction carries 15 bases between V and J, which are trimmed by 1 base and 2 bases respectively. As encoded in the germline V gene, CDR1 is LGHNA while CDR2 is YNFKEQ. There are 16 amino acids in the CDR3, from cysteine to phenylalanine inclusive. Solely the CDR3 DNA is kept, with 48 bases framed from the first base.

The chain links TRBV4-2 with TRBJ2-7; no D segment can be confidently identified. The sequenced sample was blood. The receptor was isolated from a man aged 25-40 years in good health. The nucleotide sequence is TGTGCCAGCAGCCAAGGTGAGGCAGAGCAAACCTACGAGCAGTACTTC. Its coded protein is CASSQGEAEQTYEQYF.